One and the same sample provided the 22 T cell receptor beta chains below, sequenced in a study of cytomegalovirus exposure and HLA in healthy donors. The PCR was carried out with 60 Vbeta primers and 13 Jbeta primers. Profiling relied on immunoSEQ multiplex PCR, and the TCRdb table lists in-frame clones only, not all of them. This sample has 110,000 or so clones, with about 77% found just once. What was sequenced was PBMCs. Receptor source: a woman aged 25 to 39 in good health and CMV-seropositive.

The chain links TRBV30 to TRBJ1-5; D is undetermined. Per the germline V gene, CDR1 is GTSNPN and CDR2 is SVGIG (reference sequence). V gave up 0 bases and J gave up 13 bases, with 16 bases separating them. The CDR3 loop spans 13 amino acids. This CDR3 reads CAWSVHSTSQQHF. The CDR3 nucleotides are TGTGCCTGGAGTGTACACTCGACAAGTCAGCAGCATTTT.

The rearrangement links TRBV10-3 to TRBJ1-1; possibly TRBD1 for D (5 bases). Trimming pared 3 bases from V and 3 bases from J, leaving 8 bases between. CDR3 length: 13 residues. Germline CDR1 is ENHRY and CDR2 is SYGVKD. CDR3 sequence: CAISDRADTEAFF. In DNA form, the CDR3 reads TGTGCCATCAGTGACAGGGCGGACACTGAAGCTTTCTTT.

Only a few counts were recorded for this clone. The gene calls are TRBV7-2 and TRBJ2-5; 8 nucleotides agree with TRBD2. This CDR3 is built from 14 residues. CDR1 is SGHTA and CDR2 is FQGNSA in the germline V gene. V gave up 5 bases and J gave up 1 base; unmatched junction bases: 3. The CDR3 DNA follows: TGTGCCAGCAGCCGGGGGGGCACCCAAGAGACCCAGTACTTC. This translates into CASSRGGTQETQYF.

The chain carries TRBV7-9 and TRBJ2-1; TRBD1 matches 9 bases. V gave up 6 bases and J gave up 5 bases; unmatched junction bases: 2. The germline CDR1 and CDR2 sequences are SEHNR and FQNEAQ (reference sequence). This CDR3 comprises 13 residues. The CDR3 DNA reads as TGTGCCAGCAGGGGGACAGGGAACAATGAGCAGTTCTTC. Protein product: CASRGTGNNEQFF.

The chain is built from TRBV4-1 and TRBJ2-7; the D is unclear. Germline V CDR1 and CDR2: MGHRA, YSYEKL. Between the trimmed V and J ends, which lost 1 base and 6 bases, there was a span of 19 bases. The CDR3 spans 16 residues. CDR3 region: CASSQVDLLVYREQYF. CDR3 in DNA: TGCGCCAGCAGCCAAGTGGATTTGCTAGTGTATCGCGAGCAGTACTTC.

In its sample, this clone was seen a few times. A read error may account for a junction end that differs from germline. The V and J genes are TRBV5-1 and TRBJ2-1; the match to TRBD2 covers 9 bases. The CDR3 extends over 15 amino acids. Germline-derived CDR1 and CDR2 are SGHRS and YFSETQ. The CDR3 is CASSLVGLAYDEQFF. The CDR3 DNA is TGCGCCAGCAGCTTGGTGGGACTAGCCTACGATGAGCAGTTCTTC.

This clone is a singleton in its sample. This CDR3 is CASSPYSVRAYEQYF. The CDR3 DNA reads TGTGCCAGCAGCCCCTACTCAGTGAGGGCCTACGAGCAGTACTTC. The gene calls are TRBV11-2 and TRBJ2-7; the D gene is possibly TRBD2 (5 bases). Germline V CDR1 and CDR2: SGHAT, FQNNGV. This CDR3 has 15 residues. Trimming pared 5 bases from V and 2 bases from J, leaving 16 bases between.

The chain links TRBV5-1 to TRBJ2-1, with 12 bases matching TRBD2. The CDR3 covers 15 residues. Germline CDR1 reads SGHRS; CDR2 reads YFSETQ. The V gene end was trimmed by 3 bases and the J gene end by 3 bases; junction bases not matched to a gene: 1. This CDR3 reads CASSWTSGDYNEQFF. For the CDR3, the DNA is TGCGCCAGCAGCTGGACTAGCGGGGACTACAATGAGCAGTTCTTC.

The chain employs TRBV15 and TRBJ2-5; D uncertain. The germline CDR1 and CDR2 sequences are LNHNV and YYDKDF (reference sequence). Trimming removed 5 bases at V and 5 bases at J, with 9 bases between. The CDR3 covers 12 residues. The CDR3 sequence is CATSVGLETQYF. In DNA form, the CDR3 reads TGTGCCACCAGCGTCGGTCTGGAGACCCAGTACTTC.

The V call is TRBV2, the J call TRBJ2-7, with D possibly being TRBD1 (6 bases). This CDR3 contains 15 residues. V gave up 2 bases and J gave up 4 bases, with 15 bases separating them. The germline V gene encodes CDR1 SNHLY and CDR2 FYNNEI. The DNA for the CDR3 is TGTGCCAGCAGTGAAAGGGACAAGGGGCAATACGAGCAGTACTTC. As protein: CASSERDKGQYEQYF.

This rearrangement joins TRBV6-5 to TRBJ1-1, with 7 bases identical to TRBD1. Trimming took 6 bases from V and 4 from J; bases not matched to a gene: 8. In germline, CDR1 is MNHEY, CDR2 SVGAGI. This CDR3 has 14 amino acids. CDR3 coding DNA: TGTGCCAGCAGCGGGACAGCGGGAGGCACTGAAGCTTTCTTT. Translated, it gives CASSGTAGGTEAFF.

The chain carries TRBV6-6 and TRBJ2-7; the D gene is possibly TRBD1 (5 bases). CDR3 length equals 14 residues. CDR1 is MNHNY, CDR2 SVGAGI, per germline (reference sequence). Trimming pared 6 bases from V and 4 bases from J, leaving 16 bases between. This CDR3 is CASRRQRDGYEQYF. The DNA for the CDR3 is TGTGCCAGCAGACGACAGCGCGATGGATACGAGCAGTACTTC.

This rearrangement joins TRBV4-1 to TRBJ2-7; 8 bases line up with TRBD1. CDR1 MGHRA and CDR2 YSYEKL come from the germline V gene. The V gene end was trimmed by 4 bases and the J gene end by 5 bases; junction bases not matched to a gene: 4. This CDR3 region has 13 residues. In nucleotides, the CDR3 is TGCGCCAGCAGCCCCTGGACAGGGAACGAGCAGTACTTC. It encodes CASSPWTGNEQYF.

This clone is classed as medium-sized (0.01 to 0.1%). This rearrangement joins TRBV4-2 to TRBJ2-1; D remains unclear. Trimming cost V 1 base and J 6 bases, with 7 bases left between them. The germline V gene has CDR1 LGHNA and CDR2 YNFKEQ. CDR3 length equals 13 residues. Written as DNA, the CDR3 is TGTGCCAGCAGCCAAGCTGAGGTCAATGAGCAGTTCTTC. Translating it yields CASSQAEVNEQFF.

This chain joins TRBV12-5 and TRBJ2-5; D is unclear. The CDR3 has 13 residues. Trimming pared 2 bases from V and 3 bases from J, leaving 7 bases between. CDR1 is LGHNT, CDR2 FRNRAP, per germline. CDR3: CASGLLREETQYF. In DNA form, the CDR3 reads TGTGCTAGTGGTTTGCTCCGGGAAGAGACCCAGTACTTC.

J is TRBJ2-7 and V is TRBV9, with a weak D call TRBD1 (5 bases). The CDR3 extends over 14 amino acids. The germline gives CDR1 SGDLS, CDR2 YYNGEE. The V gene lost 0 bases and the J gene lost 2 bases, with 9 bases spanning the gap. The CDR3 nucleotides are TGTGCCAGCAGCGTAGGGGGCGATACCTACGAGCAGTACTTC. Translated: CASSVGGDTYEQYF.

This clone was found a few times. The V gene is TRBV5-1, the J gene TRBJ1-1; D unclear. V lost 4 bases and J lost 3, with 10 bases in between. This CDR3 has 13 residues. Germline lookup yields CDR1 SGHRS and CDR2 YFSETQ. CDR3: CASSNGRDTEAFF. CDR3 bases: TGCGCCAGCAGCAACGGTCGGGACACTGAAGCTTTCTTT.

About this clone itself: A junction boundary mismatches the germline segment, possibly from a read error. The same CDR3 also results from other DNA sequences found in this sample. The rearrangement links TRBV4-3 to TRBJ1-6; D perhaps matches TRBD1 (5 bases). Per the germline V gene, CDR1 is LGHNA and CDR2 is YSLEER. The CDR3 runs 16 residues. The DNA for the CDR3 is TGCGCCAGCAGCCAAGGGAGGGGAAGCAGTAATTCCCCCCTCCACTTT. Its protein is CASSQGRGSSNSPLHF.

The rearrangement joins TRBV18 to TRBJ2-1; D unclear. CDR3 size: 13 residues. With 3 bases removed from V and 8 bases from J, the gap between germline ends came to 11 bases. Germline V lookup: CDR1 KGHSH, CDR2 LQKENI. CDR3 nucleotides: TGTGCCAGCTCACCCGCGGAGTATGATGAGCAGTTCTTC. Amino acids: CASSPAEYDEQFF.

This clone showed up just a few times. This sequence joins TRBV18 and TRBJ1-2; the D gene is possibly TRBD1 (5 bases). Per germline, CDR1 KGHSH and CDR2 LQKENI. The V and J ends lost 2 bases and 2 bases respectively, with 18 bases between them. The CDR3 runs to 17 residues. CDR3 protein: CASSPSRQGPSNYGYTF. Written as DNA, the CDR3 is TGTGCCAGCTCACCATCGAGGCAGGGTCCCTCGAACTATGGCTACACCTTC. The variable domain in full, completed from reference TRBV18 and TRBJ1-2, reads NAGVMQNPRHLVRRRGQEARLRCSPMKGHSHVYWYRQLPEEGLKFMVYLQKENIIDESGMPKERFSAEFPKEGPSILRIQQVVRGDSAAYFCASSPSRQGPSNYGYTFGSGTRLTVV.

The chain is built from TRBV18 and TRBJ1-5; 10 nucleotides line up with TRBD1. This CDR3 contains 14 residues. After removal of 6 bases from V and 3 bases from J, the junction contained 2 bases not matched to a gene. The germline V gene has CDR1 KGHSH and CDR2 LQKENI. The CDR3 bases are TGTGCCAGCTCGGGACAGGGGAACAATCAGCCCCAGCATTTT. Residues: CASSGQGNNQPQHF.

The chain is built from TRBV27 and TRBJ2-7; a weak D match, TRBD2 (6 bases). There are 15 residues in the CDR3. The germline gives CDR1 MNHEY, CDR2 SMNVEV (reference sequence). The V end lost 10 bases, the J end lost 0 bases, and 19 bases lay between the germline ends. The DNA of the CDR3 is TGTGCCACCCGGGCTAGCGAAAGGAGCTCCTACGAGCAGTACTTC. Protein: CATRASERSSYEQYF.